This T cell receptor (beta chain) was identified in a study of T cell changes during pregnancy in multiple sclerosis. This clone has just one count. Germline trimming cut 4 bases from V and 8 bases from J; bases unmatched to any gene: 9. The germline V gene encodes CDR1 LGHNT and CDR2 FRNRAP. The CDR3 length is 15 residues. Assay: immunoSEQ multiplex PCR; the TCRdb copy retains only in-frame clones and omits some. The table shows tens of thousands of clones, with 90% occurring only once. The source was CD8+ T cells from peripheral blood mononuclear cells, collected before pregnancy. The V and J genes are TRBV12-5 and TRBJ2-1; 9 bases match TRBD1. The TCR sequence derives from a female donor with multiple sclerosis, enrolled in a pregnancy study. CDR3 coding DNA: TGTGCTAGTGGTTCCTCCGGGACAGGGTGGGATGAGCAGTTCTTC. Translating it yields CASGSSGTGWDEQFF.